The T cell receptor (beta chain) under discussion was sequenced for a study of vaccination and CD4 T cells after COVID-19. Stated treatment: approximately 10-day PBMC culture with coronavirus spike peptide pools or control peptides (ViraFEST assay). Gathered ahead of the COVID-19 pandemic (2011-2018) were the CD4+ T cells of the unexposed donor. Negative selection yielded CD4+ T cells from day-10 cultures. The CDR3 runs 15 residues. V was trimmed by 0 bases and J by 4 bases, leaving 12 bases between them. The assay that was used to sequence DNA from cultured CD4+ T cells was the Oncomine TCR Beta short-read assay. TCRdb called the PCR reads again in MiXCR, with one record for every CDR3 protein. Counted here are 6,000 or so distinct CDR3 sequences, around 50% occurring once; the ten biggest clones make up more than 20%. On this clonotype itself: No antigen is known for it.

The V call is TRBV12-3 or TRBV12-4, the J call TRBJ1-2, with D possibly TRBD1 on 5 matching bases. The receptor was derived from a human donor in good health. Sequenced sample: CD4+ T cells from blood, cultured in vitro. CDR3 bases: TGTGCCAGCAGTTTAGCGGGACGATCCCTCTATGGCTACACCTTC. Its protein product is CASSLAGRSLYGYTF.